The rows below give T cell receptor beta chains drawn from one sample of a study of shared clonotypes between healthy human individuals. Assay: immunoSEQ multiplex PCR; the TCRdb copy retains only in-frame clones and omits some. The sample includes approximately 530,000 clones, about 96% of them seen just once. Sequencing was carried out using naive CD4+ T cells sorted from blood. These receptors originate from a woman aged 25-40 years in good health. The conserved cysteine and the conserved F or W are not part of the CDR3 here.

v_gene	j_gene	CDR3aa
TRBV7-2	TRBJ1-4	ASSLASYEKLF
TRBV19	TRBJ2-1	ASSIWASHRDPRTEQF
TRBV7-9	TRBJ1-1	ASSSKEQYTEAF
TRBV30	TRBJ2-7	AWSRDTPYEQY
TRBV21-1	TRBJ2-7	ASRYRTSVTYEQY
TRBV6-1	TRBJ1-5	ASSEAEGQPQH
TRBV10-1	TRBJ2-7	ASSGAHPSYEQY
TRBV28	TRBJ1-1	ASSFLLGGNTEAF
TRBV7-8	TRBJ1-2	ASSLAARGDEYGYT
TRBV7-3	TRBJ2-7	ASSSTSTYEQY
TRBV28	TRBJ2-7	ASSSQGTGRYEQY
TRBV30	TRBJ2-3	AWSVSGRDTQY
TRBV6-5	TRBJ2-7	ASSLNRGLASEQY
TRBV7-2	TRBJ2-7	ASSFGPGTYEQY
TRBV5-8	TRBJ2-7	ASSTAGGTYEQY
TRBV19	TRBJ2-3	ASSIIGRLQGGPSTDTQY
TRBV6-6	TRBJ2-4	ASSHDRNIQY
TRBV19	TRBJ1-3	ASSSPGDSSSGNTIY
TRBV7-3	TRBJ2-1	ASSSPSGLAGVGGDNEQF
TRBV2	TRBJ1-5	ASSVDSNQPQH
TRBV19	TRBJ2-7	ASSIAGTASYEQY
TRBV30	TRBJ2-7	AWTHGTLTYEQY
TRBV27	TRBJ2-2	ASSPSGTNTGELF
TRBV5-1	TRBJ2-6	ASSLDGARSSGANVLT
TRBV11-2	TRBJ2-7	ASSSLGGGAVEQY
TRBV28	TRBJ1-4	ASSHLQGRTNEKLF
TRBV7-2	TRBJ1-1	ASSSGQPSNTEAF
TRBV28	TRBJ2-5	ASSLGKTQY
TRBV5-4	TRBJ2-7	ASSPDTPREQY
TRBV19	TRBJ2-7	ASTPDGSGRLFREQY
TRBV6-5	TRBJ1-4	ASSYGGINEKLF
TRBV5-1	TRBJ1-1	AVSRERTEAF
TRBV28	TRBJ1-2	ASSSPGGAGYT
TRBV10-1	TRBJ1-5	ASSEEGTGENSNQPQH
TRBV4-2	TRBJ1-5	ASSQDSWEVQGRRVQPQH
TRBV7-8	TRBJ2-5	ASSSLRRGVRETQY
TRBV6-1	TRBJ2-7	ASASAGGKNEQY
TRBV5-1	TRBJ2-5	ASSDLGQGETQY
TRBV2	TRBJ2-1	ASSAGPNEQF
TRBV28	TRBJ2-1	ASSRDTRSYNEQF
TRBV27	TRBJ1-5	ASRRGAGNWPQH
TRBV6-5	TRBJ1-1	ASRKGRENTEAF
TRBV27	TRBJ2-7	ASSLGGGLSSYEQY
TRBV10-3	TRBJ2-7	AISDETGDYEQY
TRBV6-5	TRBJ1-2	ASSYSSGANYGYT
TRBV10-3	TRBJ1-1	AISEQGGGTEAF
TRBV28	TRBJ2-1	ASSLNLSGQF
TRBV28	TRBJ2-7	ASSSSGLYYEQY
TRBV30	TRBJ2-1	AWSGQGDSYNEQF
TRBV7-2	TRBJ2-2	ASKFGRFVGELF
TRBV13	TRBJ2-7	ASSTGQGAYEQY
TRBV28	TRBJ1-2	ASSSLTGGDGYT
TRBV28	.	ASRGTGVYEQY
TRBV11-2	TRBJ2-7	ASSLGAWVERMLGDEQY
TRBV28	.	ASSLFLQGREQY
TRBV18	TRBJ2-2	ASSRSLGTGNTGELF
TRBV4-1	TRBJ1-2	ASSHARRGAGYGYT
TRBV28	TRBJ2-7	ASSLGGGGTFTYEQY